This entry describes one T cell receptor beta chain. Its antigen is not known. V lost 7 bases, J lost 0 bases, and 10 bases lay in between. Germline V gene lookup returns CDR1 MDHEN and CDR2 SYDVKM. There are 14 residues in the CDR3. This record comes from a study of T cell responses to AZD1222 COVID-19 vaccine. Study results and caveats: AZD1222 recipients seropositive at baseline numbered only 6 or 7. Donors were chiefly white British, with a greater number of females, and clonal diversity was perhaps underestimated. Unmutated regions of variants are reportedly targeted by nearly half of spike-specific TCRs.

Data came from immunoSEQ multiplex PCR; TCRdb stores just in-frame clones and leaves some out. The sample has about 100,000 clones, 91% seen once. The sample here was peripheral blood, taken 28 days after the second AZD1222 dose. The sequence was obtained from an adult who received the AZD1222 COVID-19 vaccine. The V gene is TRBV28, the J gene TRBJ1-5, with D uncertain. DNA of the CDR3: TGTGCCAGCATTTCGGCCGGTAGCAATCAGCCCCAGCATTTT. This gives the protein CASISAGSNQPQHF.